The next 21 T cell receptor beta chains were all read from a single sample in a study of blood T cell repertoires in COVID-19. The table came from immunoSEQ multiplex PCR; TCRdb's copy has only in-frame clones and leaves some out. This table holds about 75,000 clones, 88% found once. Sequenced input: peripheral blood. All receptors come from a human donor in a cohort sampled during active COVID-19.

The CDR3 loop reads CASSPRGTGSLYEQYF. CDR3 DNA: TGTGCCAGCAGCCCCCGCGGGACAGGGTCCCTCTACGAGCAGTACTTC. The V gene is TRBV7-2, the J gene TRBJ2-7; 9 bases are a match to TRBD1. J was trimmed by 3 bases and V by 5 bases; bases with no gene match: 11. This CDR3 is built from 16 residues. CDR1 is SGHTA, CDR2 FQGNSA, per germline.

This rearrangement joins TRBV7-9 to TRBJ1-1, with a possible D match to TRBD1 (6 bases). The CDR3 is made up of 17 amino acids. Germline V CDR1 and CDR2: SEHNR, FQNEAQ (reference sequence). V was clipped by 2 bases and J by 7 bases, with 23 bases between them. CDR3: CASSLSGLGQLIGEAFF. For the CDR3, the DNA is TGTGCCAGCAGCTTATCAGGGCTCGGACAGTTAATTGGTGAAGCTTTCTTT.

The V call is TRBV4-3, the J call TRBJ2-3; D is perhaps TRBD1 (5 bases). The V gene lost 0 bases and the J gene lost 3 bases, with 10 bases spanning the gap. Germline V gene lookup returns CDR1 LGHNA and CDR2 YSLEER. There are 15 residues in the CDR3. The CDR3 DNA is TGCGCCAGCAGCCAAGATCGCCAGGGTACAGATACGCAGTATTTT. Translated: CASSQDRQGTDTQYF.

This chain connects TRBV3-1 (or the pseudogene TRBV3-2) to TRBJ1-2; TRBD1 aligns across 9 bases. V trimming: 4 bases; J trimming: 5 bases; junction bases outside the gene matches: 20. CDR3 size: 19 residues. Germline CDR1 is LGHDT and CDR2 is YNNKEL (reference sequence). The CDR3 DNA sequence: TGTGCCAGCAGCCTAAATTTGGACAGGGGTCTGCTCCTAAGGTATGGCTACACCTTC. It codes for CASSLNLDRGLLLRYGYTF.

The genes are TRBV14 and TRBJ2-1, with 8 bases identical to TRBD1. The V segment lost 1 base and the J segment 6 bases; nucleotides outside the gene matches: 5. CDR1 and CDR2 (germline): SGHDN, FVKESK. The CDR3 length is 15 residues. Here the CDR3 reads CASSQGQGRINEQFF. The DNA of the CDR3 is TGTGCCAGCAGCCAAGGACAGGGGAGAATCAATGAGCAGTTCTTC.

The rearrangement joins TRBV10-2 to TRBJ1-4; TRBD1 matches at 10 bases. V trimming: 7 bases; J trimming: 4 bases; junction bases outside the gene matches: 6. Germline V gene data show CDR1 as WSHSY and CDR2 as SAAADI. CDR3 length: 15 amino acids. Here the CDR3 reads CASKDRGQGNEKLFF. The CDR3, as DNA: TGCGCCAGCAAAGACAGGGGGCAGGGTAATGAAAAACTGTTTTTT.

V and J are TRBV28 and TRBJ2-7; 8 nucleotides align to TRBD1. CDR1 is MDHEN, CDR2 SYDVKM, per germline. The V gene end was trimmed by 5 bases and the J gene end by 5 bases; junction bases not matched to a gene: 8. This CDR3 has 14 amino acids. DNA of the CDR3: TGTGCCAGCAGTCCCCCGGACAGGGTCCACGAGCAGTACTTC. Protein: CASSPPDRVHEQYF.

Here the CDR3 DNA reads TGTGCCAGCAGTTTATCCCCCCCTCGGGGTGCAACTAATGAAAAACTGTTTTTT. The encoded protein is CASSLSPPRGATNEKLFF. The chain employs TRBV27 and TRBJ1-4; D uncertain. V lost 0 bases and J lost 0, with 14 bases in between. The germline V gene has CDR1 MNHEY and CDR2 SMNVEV (reference sequence). The CDR3 has 18 residues.

The chain couples TRBV4-2 to TRBJ1-2; 7 positions match TRBD1. CDR3 length: 15 residues. The ends lost 1 base at V and 3 bases at J; junction bases unmatched: 5. Germline V gene data show CDR1 as LGHNA and CDR2 as YNFKEQ. The CDR3 bases are TGTGCCAGCAGCCAAGCTCAACAGGGGTACTATGGCTACACCTTC. This sequence encodes CASSQAQQGYYGYTF.

In nucleotides, the CDR3 is TGTGCCACCAGCAGGACTAGCGGGAGCCTCTCACAGGTTGAGCAGTACTTC. It yields the protein CATSRTSGSLSQVEQYF. The rearrangement links TRBV15 to TRBJ2-7; 12 bases align to TRBD2. Germline-derived CDR1 and CDR2 are LNHNV and YYDKDF (reference sequence). With 3 bases clipped from V and 7 bases from J, the junction kept 13 bases outside the gene matches. The CDR3 is 17 amino acids.

This clone was recorded only once. This sequence joins TRBV6-2 or TRBV6-3 and TRBJ1-1, with D unclear. Germline V gives CDR1 MNHEY, CDR2 SVGEGT. The CDR3 sequence is 15 residues long. Trimming left V 2 bases short and J 6 bases short, with 16 bases between. In nucleotides, the CDR3 is TGTGCCAGCAGTTACCGTGCAGGCGTTATATCTGAAGCTTTCTTT. Amino acid sequence: CASSYRAGVISEAFF.

The chain joins TRBV2 to TRBJ1-5; TRBD1 is a possible D gene (5 bases). The germline gives CDR1 SNHLY, CDR2 FYNNEI. The length of the CDR3 is 14 residues. V lost 6 bases and J lost 6, with 15 bases in between. The CDR3 region has the DNA TGTGCCAGCAGCGCCCAGGGATTTTTTCAGCCCCAGCATTTT. Translation gives CASSAQGFFQPQHF.

The chain has TRBV5-1 and TRBJ1-2; TRBD1 is a possible D gene (5 bases). This CDR3 comprises 14 residues. Trimming removed 0 bases from V and 5 bases from J, with 11 bases in between. Germline CDR1 reads SGHRS; CDR2 reads YFSETQ. The DNA of the CDR3 is TGCGCCAGCAGCTTGGCAGGGTATTTGTATGGCTACACCTTC. This translates into CASSLAGYLYGYTF.

The rearrangement links TRBV2 to TRBJ1-5, with TRBD1 matching over 11 bases. V lost 5 bases and J lost 0; bases outside the gene matches: 3. This CDR3 comprises 16 residues. Germline V gene sequence: CDR1 SNHLY, CDR2 FYNNEI. The CDR3 region has the DNA TGTGCCAGCAGTTTCGGGACAGGGGGTAGCAATCAGCCCCAGCATTTT. Translated, it gives CASSFGTGGSNQPQHF.

This clone was seen only once. The chain is built from TRBV7-6 and TRBJ2-1; 8 bases line up with TRBD1. The CDR3 consists of 15 residues. J lost 9 bases, V lost 1 base, and 8 bases had no gene match. Germline V lookup: CDR1 SGHVS, CDR2 FNYEAQ. In DNA, the CDR3 is TGTGCCAGCAGCTTAGAGGGACAGGTGATGATTGAGCAGTTCTTC. As protein: CASSLEGQVMIEQFF.

This sequence joins TRBV6-2 or TRBV6-3 and TRBJ1-2; 8 bases line up with TRBD1. The CDR3 is made up of 17 amino acids. Germline values: CDR1 MNHEY, CDR2 SVGEGT. The ends lost 2 bases at V and 0 bases at J; junction bases unmatched: 8. DNA for the CDR3: TGTGCCAGCAGTTACCCCGGGACAGGAATACCTAACTATGGCTACACCTTC. This translates into CASSYPGTGIPNYGYTF.

The rearrangement joins TRBV28 to TRBJ2-3; perhaps TRBD2 as D (5 bases). Trimming took off 5 bases at V and 0 bases at J, with 15 bases between the two ends. The germline CDR1 and CDR2 sequences are MDHEN and SYDVKM. CDR3 length: 16 residues. The CDR3 loop is CASSARWAGSTDTQYF. CDR3 DNA: TGTGCCAGCAGTGCTCGGTGGGCGGGCAGCACAGATACGCAGTATTTT.

The chain links TRBV18 to TRBJ2-7; no clear D. The CDR3 consists of 14 residues. The germline gives CDR1 KGHSH, CDR2 LQKENI. Trimming removed 0 bases from V and 1 base from J, with 7 bases in between. The CDR3 loop is CASSPPVQSYEQYF. Here the CDR3 DNA reads TGTGCCAGCTCACCACCGGTACAATCCTACGAGCAGTACTTC.

V usage is TRBV5-6 and J usage is TRBJ2-3, with TRBD1 matching 8 bases. CDR1 and CDR2 from the germline V gene are SGHDT and YYEEEE. V shed 2 bases and J 0 bases; nucleotides not matched to a gene: 5. This CDR3 has 16 residues. The CDR3 sequence is CASSLYRGVSTDTQYF. CDR3 bases: TGTGCCAGCAGCTTATACAGGGGGGTTAGCACAGATACGCAGTATTTT.

The V gene is TRBV5-1, the J gene TRBJ1-6; TRBD1 aligns across 8 bases. With 4 bases clipped from V and 7 bases from J, the junction kept 7 bases outside the gene matches. Germline CDR1 and CDR2: SGHRS and YFSETQ. The CDR3 is made up of 15 amino acids. CDR3 sequence (DNA): TGCGCCAGCAGCCCGACGGGACAGGAGAATTCACCCCTCCACTTT. Encoded protein: CASSPTGQENSPLHF.

The rearrangement joins TRBV3-1 (or the pseudogene TRBV3-2) to TRBJ2-4; 9 positions agree with TRBD1. CDR1 and CDR2 from the germline V gene are LGHDT and YNNKEL (reference sequence). The CDR3 contains 14 residues. V dropped 5 bases and J dropped 8; count of bases not matched to a gene: 7. This chain's CDR3 is CASSVRDRVHIQYF. The CDR3 DNA follows: TGTGCCAGCAGCGTCCGGGACAGGGTTCACATTCAGTACTTC.